Listed here are 29 T cell receptor beta chains from one sample, sequenced in a study of T-cell reconstitution after alpha-beta-depleted transplantation in children. Preparation of the TCRbeta library was carried out with unique molecular identifiers. TCRdb re-analysed the PCR reads in MiXCR, keeping a single row per CDR3 protein. The data show approximately 350,000 distinct CDR3 sequences, with 13% seen just once and 3.5% to 4.5% held by the top ten. Sequences were derived from PBMCs, sampled from the stem cell graft. The source of these receptors is a human donor who donated a stem cell graft to a child with Fanconi anemia.

This clonotype was seen at least ten times. The chain employs TRBV5-1 and TRBJ2-1, with D possibly being TRBD1 (5 bases). Trimming cost V 1 base and J 4 bases, with 12 bases left between them. Germline V lookup: CDR1 SGHRS, CDR2 YFSETQ. The CDR3 is 15 residues long. CDR3 in amino acids: CASSLSQGNYNEQFF. The CDR3 nucleotides read TGCGCCAGCAGCTTGAGCCAGGGAAATTACAATGAGCAGTTCTTC.

This clonotype was found many times. The rearrangement links TRBV10-3 to TRBJ1-1, with 7 bases that match TRBD1. The CDR3 runs 17 residues. The ends lost 3 bases at V and 6 bases at J; junction bases unmatched: 16. Germline loops: CDR1 ENHRY, CDR2 SYGVKD. CDR3 nucleotide sequence: TGTGCCATCAGTGACACTGACAGGGTTGAAGTATTCGCTGAAGCTTTCTTT. This gives the protein CAISDTDRVEVFAEAFF.

This rearrangement joins TRBV7-3 to TRBJ1-2; TRBD1 agrees at 11 bases. The germline CDR1 and CDR2 sequences are SGHTA and FQGTGA. The CDR3 is made up of 13 amino acids. The junction had 3 bases not matched to a gene; V was cut back by 4 bases and J by 8 bases. The CDR3 spells CASSWTGGGGYTF. The CDR3 bases are TGTGCCAGCAGCTGGACAGGGGGCGGAGGCTACACCTTC.

A remark on this clonotype: A much larger clone differs from this one at a single base, so this may be a read error. The chain carries TRBV20-1 and TRBJ1-1; TRBD1 aligns across 12 bases. The V and J ends lost 4 bases and 0 bases, in that order; junction bases with no gene match: 6. The CDR3 covers 16 residues. Germline V gene data show CDR1 as DFQATT and CDR2 as SNEGSKA (reference sequence). The CDR3 nucleotides read TGCAGTGCTACGGCCGGGACAGGGGGCGTGAACACTGAAGCTTTCTTT. It specifies CSATAGTGGVNTEAFF.

V usage is TRBV6-1 and J usage is TRBJ2-1, with 9 bases lining up with TRBD2. The germline CDR1 and CDR2 sequences are MNHNS and SASEGT. This CDR3 is 17 amino acids long. V lost 5 bases, J lost 7 bases, and 15 bases stayed unmatched. The CDR3 here is CASSPLAASGAGNEQFF. CDR3 nucleotides: TGTGCCAGCAGTCCCCTCGCGGCTAGCGGGGCCGGTAATGAGCAGTTCTTC.

At least ten counts were recorded for this clonotype. V is TRBV5-1 and J is TRBJ1-1; D is possibly TRBD1 (5 bases). This CDR3 has 13 amino acids. Germline values: CDR1 SGHRS, CDR2 YFSETQ. Trimming left V 7 bases short and J 8 bases short, with 18 bases between. CDR3 coding DNA: TGCGCCAGCTATGATCTAGCAGGGCACGAAGCTTTCTTT. It is translated as CASYDLAGHEAFF.

This clonotype was seen only a few times. DNA for the CDR3: TGTGCCTGGAGTCCTCGACAGGATTCACCCCTCCACTTT. Protein sequence: CAWSPRQDSPLHF. The chain is built from TRBV30 and TRBJ1-6, with D tentatively TRBD1 (6 bases). This CDR3 has 13 residues. Looked up from germline, CDR1 is GTSNPN and CDR2 is SVGIG (reference sequence). V was cut by 2 bases and J by 8 bases, with 10 bases left in between.

V usage is TRBV29-1 and J usage is TRBJ1-2; 7 nucleotides line up with TRBD1. The V segment lost 6 bases and the J segment 12 bases; nucleotides outside the gene matches: 7. The CDR3 sequence is 10 residues long. Germline V CDR1 and CDR2: SQVTM, ANQGSEA. DNA for the CDR3: TGCAGCGTAGACTCAGGGGGTGACACCTTC. It yields the protein CSVDSGGDTF.

There are a few counts of this clonotype. The rearrangement joins TRBV7-2 to TRBJ2-3, with TRBD2 matching 7 bases. J lost 7 bases, V lost 8 bases, and 6 bases had no gene match. Germline V gives CDR1 SGHTA, CDR2 FQGNSA. The CDR3 is made up of 12 amino acids. CDR3 sequence: CASRGDFYTQYF. The CDR3 DNA is TGTGCCAGCCGGGGGGATTTTTATACGCAGTATTTT.

CDR3 nucleotides: TGTGCCAGCAGCTTAATTCAGACGAACACTGAAGCTTTCTTT. Protein product: CASSLIQTNTEAFF. The genes are TRBV7-9 and TRBJ1-1; D is uncertain. V gave up 2 bases and J gave up 1 base, with 8 bases separating them. The germline CDR1 and CDR2 sequences are SEHNR and FQNEAQ (reference sequence). The CDR3 extends over 14 amino acids.

This clonotype was recorded a few times. This chain joins TRBV9 and TRBJ2-3; a possible D gene is TRBD1 (5 bases). The CDR3 runs to 15 residues. Trimming stripped 3 bases from V and 0 bases from J, with 11 bases between. Germline-derived CDR1 and CDR2 are SGDLS and YYNGEE. For the CDR3, the DNA is TGTGCCAGCAGCGGGGCGGACAAAAGCACAGATACGCAGTATTTT. It yields the protein CASSGADKSTDTQYF. The full variable domain, in which reference TRBV9 and TRBJ2-3 provide the parts outside the CDR3, is DSGVTQTPKHLITATGQRVTLRCSPRSGDLSVYWYQQSLDQGLQFLIQYYNGEERAKGNILERFSAQQFPDLHSELNLSSLELGDSALYFCASSGADKSTDTQYFGPGTRLTVL.

The genes are TRBV3-1 and TRBJ1-3; tentative D call: TRBD1 (6 bases). Germline CDR1 and CDR2: LGHDT and YNNKEL (reference sequence). The V gene lost 1 base and the J gene lost 2 bases, with 9 bases spanning the gap. The CDR3 runs 15 residues. CDR3 residues: CASSQVPGAGNTIYF. The CDR3 region has the DNA TGTGCCAGCAGCCAAGTGCCAGGGGCTGGAAACACCATATATTTT.

In this sample, this clonotype turned up a few times. J is TRBJ2-1 and V is TRBV29-1; TRBD2 matches at 16 bases. The CDR3 has 15 amino acids. Germline V lookup: CDR1 SQVTM, CDR2 ANQGSEA. Losses at the gene ends were 4 bases for V and 8 bases for J; bases not matched to a gene: 5. The CDR3 loop is CSVAGTSGGGYEQFF. In nucleotides, the CDR3 is TGCAGCGTTGCCGGGACTAGCGGGGGGGGCTATGAGCAGTTCTTC.

V usage is TRBV20-1 and J usage is TRBJ2-7, with D possibly being TRBD1 or TRBD2 (5 bases each). Trimming shortened V by 4 bases and J by 1 base, and 14 bases separated the two germline ends. In germline, CDR1 is DFQATT, CDR2 SNEGSKA (reference sequence). The length of the CDR3 is 14 residues. CDR3 nucleotide sequence: TGCAGTGCTATCCAGAGGGGCTATTCCTACGAGCAGTACTTC. Translation: CSAIQRGYSYEQYF.

This clonotype was seen more than once but under ten times. The rearrangement joins TRBV20-1 to TRBJ2-2, with D possibly TRBD2 on 7 matching bases. The CDR3 runs to 14 residues. Germline V gene sequence: CDR1 DFQATT, CDR2 SNEGSKA (reference sequence). V lost 2 bases and J 8 bases, leaving 15 bases between the germline ends. CDR3 protein: CSARYGGREGELFF. The CDR3 DNA is TGCAGTGCTAGATACGGGGGGCGAGAAGGGGAGCTGTTTTTT.

This chain joins TRBV18 and TRBJ2-5, with D hard to call. Deletions cut 3 bases from V and 5 bases from J, with 13 bases between. Looked up from germline, CDR1 is KGHSH and CDR2 is LQKENI. The length of the CDR3 is 14 residues. CDR3 sequence: CASSPREDRETQYF. CDR3 coding DNA: TGTGCCAGCTCACCGCGAGAAGATAGGGAGACCCAGTACTTC.

The CDR3 spells CASSQESGQRNSPLHF. As DNA, the CDR3 is TGCGCCAGCAGCCAAGAGAGTGGCCAGCGGAATTCACCCCTCCACTTT. The V call is TRBV4-3, the J call TRBJ1-6; no clear D. The CDR3 is 16 residues long. Trimming removed 0 bases from V and 7 bases from J, with 13 bases in between. Germline CDR1 is LGHNA and CDR2 is YSLEER.

This clonotype was counted a few times. The chain employs TRBV7-9 and TRBJ2-3, with D unclear. Germline CDR1 is SEHNR and CDR2 is FQNEAQ (reference sequence). The CDR3 totals 15 residues. V was shortened by 4 bases and J by 5 bases, with 16 bases between the two germline ends. Here the CDR3 reads CASSSTYHEGDTQYF. In nucleotides, the CDR3 is TGTGCCAGCAGCTCAACCTACCATGAAGGAGATACGCAGTATTTT.

This clonotype was recorded many times. The V gene is TRBV12-3 or TRBV12-4, the J gene TRBJ2-3; D is possibly TRBD2 (7 bases). V was trimmed by 3 bases and J by 2 bases, leaving 12 bases between them. The CDR3 is made up of 15 amino acids. CDR3 coding DNA: TGTGCCAGCAGTTTGGGTGGGGGGGCCACAGATACGCAGTATTTT. This translates into CASSLGGGATDTQYF.

This clonotype was seen repeatedly, ten times or more. V and J are TRBV5-6 and TRBJ2-2; D possibly corresponds to TRBD1 (7 bases). Germline V lookup: CDR1 SGHDT, CDR2 YYEEEE. This CDR3 is 16 amino acids long. V was trimmed by 0 bases and J by 6 bases, leaving 15 bases between them. CDR3 amino acids: CASSLAEEGASGELFF. The CDR3 coding sequence is TGTGCCAGCAGCTTGGCGGAGGAGGGGGCGTCCGGGGAGCTGTTTTTT.

This rearrangement joins TRBV5-1 to TRBJ1-1; 9 nucleotides agree with TRBD1. CDR1 and CDR2 from the germline V gene are SGHRS and YFSETQ. This CDR3 has 16 residues. V was clipped by 4 bases and J by 3 bases; unmatched bases: 10. CDR3 sequence: CASSPGDREFDTEAFF. For the CDR3, the DNA is TGCGCCAGCAGCCCCGGGGACAGGGAATTCGACACTGAAGCTTTCTTT.

This chain joins TRBV19 and TRBJ1-1; D gene ambiguous. Trimming left V 1 base short and J 8 bases short, with 11 bases between. Germline CDR1 reads LNHDA; CDR2 reads SQIVND (reference sequence). The CDR3 has 13 residues. The CDR3 DNA reads as TGTGCCAGTAGTATAGGCGCGGACTGGGAAGCTTTCTTT. Its protein is CASSIGADWEAFF.

This clonotype came up a few times. The rearrangement links TRBV20-1 to TRBJ2-1; D may correspond to TRBD1 or TRBD2 (5 bases each). This CDR3 spans 15 amino acids. The V end was cut by 6 bases, the J end by 3 bases, with 18 bases between. CDR1 DFQATT and CDR2 SNEGSKA come from the germline V gene (reference sequence). In nucleotides, the CDR3 is TGCAGTGCCCCCAGGGAAGCGGCCTACTACAATGAGCAGTTCTTC. This encodes CSAPREAAYYNEQFF.

Ten or more counts support this clonotype. This chain links TRBV15 with TRBJ2-1; 8 bases match TRBD2. Germline V gives CDR1 LNHNV, CDR2 YYDKDF (reference sequence). This CDR3 contains 16 residues. Trimming at V came to 3 bases and at J to 5 bases, leaving 9 bases not matched to a gene. Here the CDR3 reads CATSSPPGGGNNEQFF. The CDR3 coding sequence is TGTGCCACCAGCAGTCCACCGGGAGGGGGTAACAATGAGCAGTTCTTC.

This clonotype has a count of ten or more. V usage is TRBV7-2 and J usage is TRBJ2-5; the D gene is possibly TRBD2 (6 bases). This CDR3 region has 16 residues. CDR1 is SGHTA, CDR2 FQGNSA, per germline. The V gene lost 0 bases and the J gene lost 2 bases, with 13 bases spanning the gap. The CDR3 is CASSLATSSGQETQYF. Here the CDR3 DNA reads TGTGCCAGCAGCTTAGCGACTAGTTCCGGACAAGAGACCCAGTACTTC.

This clonotype showed up many times. J is TRBJ1-4 and V is TRBV5-1; tentative D call: TRBD1 (5 bases). This CDR3 region has 15 residues. Germline-derived CDR1 and CDR2 are SGHRS and YFSETQ. V lost 4 bases to trimming and J lost 0 bases, with 10 bases between them. CDR3: CASSLLGATNEKLFF. In DNA form, the CDR3 reads TGCGCCAGCAGCCTCCTGGGGGCAACTAATGAAAAACTGTTTTTT.

This clonotype was observed many times. V gene TRBV7-2 combines with J gene TRBJ2-5; D possibly uses TRBD1 or TRBD2 (5 bases each). This CDR3 has 13 amino acids. V was trimmed by 6 bases and J by 4 bases, leaving 12 bases between them. Germline V gene sequence: CDR1 SGHTA, CDR2 FQGNSA. In nucleotides, the CDR3 is TGTGCCAGCAGTAGGGGAGCCGGAGAGACCCAGTACTTC. This sequence encodes CASSRGAGETQYF.

The genes are TRBV2 and TRBJ1-6; 10 nucleotides agree with TRBD1. Per the germline V gene, CDR1 is SNHLY and CDR2 is FYNNEI. This CDR3 has 16 amino acids. After removal of 5 bases from V and 8 bases from J, the junction contained 9 bases not matched to a gene. CDR3 residues: CASSTPPGQGYSPLHF. The CDR3 DNA sequence: TGTGCCAGCAGTACGCCCCCGGGACAGGGGTATTCACCCCTCCACTTT.

This clonotype appeared many times. The gene calls are TRBV10-1 and TRBJ2-3; possible D gene TRBD2, 6 bases. Germline loops: CDR1 WNHNN, CDR2 SYGVQD (reference sequence). The CDR3 length is 13 residues. V was pared by 9 bases and J by 1 base, with 11 bases between. The CDR3 sequence is CASGASGTDTQYF. In nucleotides, the CDR3 is TGCGCCAGTGGGGCTAGCGGCACAGATACGCAGTATTTT.